Below, 7 T cell receptor beta chains from the same sample are listed, as sequenced in a study of spatial heterogeneity in lung cancer. TCRdb itself ran the 5' RACE reads through MiXCR, one entry per CDR3 protein. This sample has 15,000 to 20,000 distinct CDR3 sequences, with 4.5% to 7% found just once. Regarding the study as a whole: Mutation tallies in tumors tracked expanded intratumoral alpha and beta TCR counts.

These TCRs' antigens remain unknown. Time point: sample taken at primary tumor resection. The input for sequencing was lung tumor tissue, taken at surgery. The receptors derive from a female donor with early-stage non-small cell lung cancer.

This clonotype was counted at least ten times. The chain couples TRBV19 to TRBJ2-7; no clear D. The V and J ends lost 7 bases and 0 bases respectively, with 7 bases between them. Germline V gene lookup returns CDR1 LNHDA and CDR2 SQIVND (reference sequence). The CDR3 is 12 amino acids. The CDR3 protein is CASTPSSYEQYF. CDR3 coding DNA: TGTGCCAGTACCCCTAGCTCCTACGAGCAGTACTTC.

This clonotype is categorized as medium-sized. This sequence joins TRBV24-1 and TRBJ2-7; TRBD1 is a possible D gene (5 bases). The V end was cut by 10 bases, the J end by 7 bases, with 16 bases between. This CDR3 is built from 12 residues. Germline CDR1 KGHDR, CDR2 SFDVKD. CDR3 region: CATKGDKEEQYF. CDR3 bases: TGTGCCACGAAAGGGGATAAAGAAGAGCAGTACTTC.

This clonotype was seen only a few times. The chain is built from TRBV24-1 and TRBJ2-3, with 7 bases identical to TRBD1. Germline loops: CDR1 KGHDR, CDR2 SFDVKD. This CDR3 region has 16 residues. The V and J ends lost 4 bases and 2 bases, in that order; junction bases with no gene match: 8. CDR3 bases: TGTGCCACCAGTGAACGACAGGGTTTCTCCACAGATACGCAGTATTTT. This gives the protein CATSERQGFSTDTQYF.

This clonotype is deemed medium-sized (0.01 to 0.1%). V and J are TRBV19 and TRBJ1-4; D is unclear. Trimming removed 7 bases at V and 7 bases at J, with 13 bases between. Germline CDR1 reads LNHDA; CDR2 reads SQIVND (reference sequence). The CDR3 loop spans 13 amino acids. CDR3 bases: TGTGCCAGTAAGGCTCGAGCCGTTGAAAAACTGTTTTTT. It translates to CASKARAVEKLFF.

This clonotype came up many times. The chain carries TRBV11-2 and TRBJ2-1; no firm D call. The CDR3 length is 14 residues. V dropped 1 base and J dropped 5 bases, with 9 bases sitting between them. Germline CDR1 SGHAT, CDR2 FQNNGV. The CDR3 DNA follows: TGTGCCAGCAGCTTAGTGAACAGAAACAATGAGCAGTTCTTC. It codes for CASSLVNRNNEQFF.

Ten or more counts support this clonotype. V usage is TRBV12-3 or TRBV12-4 and J usage is TRBJ2-4, with D tentatively TRBD2 (6 bases). The CDR3 consists of 14 residues. Between the trimmed V and J ends, which lost 7 bases and 5 bases, there was a span of 15 bases. CDR3 loop: CASTSAGRQNIQYF. The CDR3, as DNA: TGTGCCAGCACCTCCGCGGGACGTCAAAACATTCAGTACTTC.

This clonotype has just a few counts. V and J are TRBV12-3 or TRBV12-4 and TRBJ2-7, with 7 bases that match TRBD2. V was pared by 3 bases and J by 5 bases, with 7 bases of the junction left unmatched. The CDR3 is 14 residues long. The CDR3 DNA is TGTGCCAGCAGTTTTTCCGGGGGGACCAACGAGCAGTACTTC. This encodes CASSFSGGTNEQYF.